These 3 T cell receptor beta chains were all obtained from the same sample, sequenced in a study of T-cell reconstitution after alpha-beta-depleted transplantation in children. TCRbeta library preparation incorporated unique molecular identifiers. TCRdb itself ran the PCR reads through MiXCR, one entry per CDR3 protein. This sample has roughly 170,000 distinct CDR3 sequences, with about 6.8% found just once. The sample in question was PBMCs from the stem cell graft donor, obtained from the stem cell graft. Receptors originate from a human donor who donated a stem cell graft to a child with Wiskott-Aldrich syndrome.

This clonotype was seen ten or more times. This rearrangement joins TRBV18 to TRBJ2-5, with TRBD1 as a possible D gene (6 bases). Germline V CDR1 and CDR2: KGHSH, LQKENI. The CDR3 has 13 amino acids. V lost 4 bases and J lost 1, with 7 bases in between. CDR3 bases: TGTGCCAGCTCACGGGACATCCAAGAGACCCAGTACTTC. This sequence encodes CASSRDIQETQYF.

This clonotype was seen repeatedly, ten times or more. The rearrangement links TRBV11-2 to TRBJ1-1, with 8 bases that match TRBD1. V trimming: 5 bases; J trimming: 6 bases; junction bases outside the gene matches: 11. The germline gives CDR1 SGHAT, CDR2 FQNNGV. CDR3 length equals 15 residues. In DNA, the CDR3 is TGTGCCAGCAGCCAAGATATAGGGACAGGAGCTGAAGCTTTCTTT. Amino acid sequence: CASSQDIGTGAEAFF.

The table lists this clonotype with many counts. The chain employs TRBV6-5 and TRBJ1-3; no clear D gene. The germline gives CDR1 MNHEY, CDR2 SVGAGI. The V end was cut by 2 bases, the J end by 3 bases, with 8 bases between. CDR3 length: 14 amino acids. The CDR3 loop reads CASSYAGSGNTIYF. In DNA, the CDR3 is TGTGCCAGCAGTTACGCCGGGAGTGGAAACACCATATATTTT.